This T cell receptor (beta chain) was recovered during a study of tumour-infiltrating T cells in Burkitt lymphoma. Background on the study: Productive clonality predicted overall and progression-free survival.

This clone has a handful of counts. This same CDR3 is encoded by further DNA sequences in the sample. Trimming cost V 5 bases and J 1 base, with 9 bases left between them. There are 14 residues in the CDR3. Germline values: CDR1 SGHAT, CDR2 FQNNGV. Assay used: immunoSEQ multiplex PCR; TCRdb lists only in-frame clones, some missing. The table records about 14,000 clones, 30% of them present only once. The source is a human donor with diffuse large B-cell lymphoma. The gene calls are TRBV11-2 and TRBJ2-1; D ambiguous. Sequencing input: tumor tissue. The CDR3 region is CASSQGRSYNEQFF. The CDR3 DNA is TGTGCCAGCAGCCAAGGGCGGTCCTACAATGAGCAGTTCTTC. Together with reference TRBV11-2 and TRBJ2-1, the CDR3 gives the full variable domain: EAGVAQSPRYKIIEKRQSVAFWCNPISGHATLYWYQQILGQGPKLLIQFQNNGVVDDSQLPKDRFSAERLKGVDSTLKIQPAKLEDSAVYLCASSQGRSYNEQFFGPGTRLTVL.